This T cell receptor beta chain emerged from a study of blood T cell repertoires in COVID-19. Some clones are missing from TCRdb's copy, which holds only in-frame ones; the method was immunoSEQ multiplex PCR. Of roughly 200,000 clones listed, around nine tenths were seen once; the top ten hold approximately 1.5%. Germline V gene sequence: CDR1 MNHNS, CDR2 SASEGT. V trimming: 4 bases; J trimming: 8 bases; junction bases outside the gene matches: 14. The CDR3 is 16 amino acids. Sequencing was carried out using peripheral blood. This TCR came from a man younger than 35 with active or convalescent COVID-19. The gene calls are TRBV6-1 and TRBJ1-2, with 9 bases identical to TRBD1. The CDR3 coding sequence is TGTGCCAGCAGTGGATCCTTCCGGGACAGGGTAAAAGGCTACACCTTC. This encodes CASSGSFRDRVKGYTF.